This TCR beta chain was sequenced in a study of vaccination and CD4 T cells after COVID-19. Study overall: Stimulation of cells relied on overlapping spike peptides derived from SARS-CoV-2, HCoV-NL63, HCoV-OC43 and HCoV-229E. Study conclusions and caveats: It was found that, in convalescent patients, 304 of 307 vaccine-specific clones were spike mono-reactive.

Concerning this clonotype: What it binds is unknown.

Cultured CD4+ T cells had their DNA profiled by the Oncomine TCR Beta short-read assay. TCRdb recomputed calls from the PCR reads with MiXCR, one row per CDR3 protein. The sample has under 20,000 distinct CDR3 sequences, about 39% seen once. Sample treatment: approximately 9-day PBMC culture with coronavirus spike peptide pools or control peptides (ViraFEST assay). Per-well cultures of two million PBMCs received around 9.9 IU/ml IL-2 and about 9.6 ug/ml peptide pools. Days 3 and 7 saw half the medium replaced with fresh IL-2 medium. Looked up from germline, CDR1 is DFQATT and CDR2 is SNEGSKA (reference sequence). Trimming took off 0 bases at V and 6 bases at J, with 11 bases between the two ends. This CDR3 comprises 13 residues.

This receptor was identified in a human donor who had recovered from COVID-19. The material sequenced was CD4+ T cells from blood, cultured in vitro, taken before SARS-CoV-2 vaccination. The rearrangement joins TRBV20-1 to TRBJ1-1; D call uncertain. CDR3 protein: CSARDFGRAEAFF. DNA for the CDR3: TGCAGTGCTAGAGATTTCGGGCGGGCTGAAGCTTTCTTT.